This TCR beta chain was identified in a study of blood T cell repertoires in COVID-19. Study overall: From the United States, Italy and Spain came samples of acute and convalescent COVID-19.

Authors' methods: Amplification of reference gene primers was used by the study to estimate nucleated cell counts. Libraries were prepared by immunoSEQ multiplex PCR; TCRdb keeps only in-frame clonotypes and omits some of them. V, J and clone size derive from that table, while D and trimming were established from the DNA sequence. The sample has about 150,000 clones, approximately 92% seen once. Trimming cost V 6 bases and J 0 bases; bases outside gene matches: 1. This CDR3 is 13 amino acids long. This sequence originates from a woman in her thirties or forties with acute or convalescent COVID-19. V is TRBV12-3 or TRBV12-4 and J is TRBJ1-1; the match to TRBD1 covers 7 bases. The sequenced material came from peripheral blood. Written as DNA, the CDR3 is TGTGCCAGCAGGGGACAGATGAACACTGAAGCTTTCTTT. Translated, it gives CASRGQMNTEAFF.